The sequence of this T cell receptor beta chain was determined in a study of T cells in Graves' hyperthyroidism and ophthalmopathy. Of note for this clonotype: Its antigen remains unidentified.

Template material for amplifying TCR beta CDR3 regions consisted of RNA transcripts. The HTBI primer set served for first-round RT-PCR of the TCR CDR3. TCRdb reprocessed the multiplex PCR reads with MiXCR, giving one entry per CDR3 protein. The sample has some 550,000 distinct CDR3 sequences, approximately 16% seen once. General observations from the study: Within blood appeared most thyroid clonotypes that had expanded above 0.001.

J lost 4 bases, V lost 3 bases, and 3 bases had no gene match. CDR3 size: 13 residues. From germline, CDR1 is SEHNR and CDR2 FQNEAQ (reference sequence). Disease duration was under 3 months in the ophthalmopathy patients, who also had a Clinical Activity Score of at least 3 and a NOSPECS grade of at least 4. J is TRBJ2-7 and V is TRBV7-9, with 7 bases fitting TRBD1. What was sequenced was blood. The sequence came from a woman in her 40s with Graves' ophthalmopathy. The CDR3 reads CASSFTGEYEQYF. CDR3 nucleotide sequence: TGTGCCAGCAGCTTTACAGGGGAATACGAGCAGTACTTC.